Shown below are 5 T cell receptor beta chains from a single sample sequenced in a study of shared T cell receptors in the human thymus. The table came from immunoSEQ multiplex PCR; TCRdb's copy has only in-frame clones and leaves some out. Of roughly 500,000 clones in the sample, around 82% were seen once. These records were also assigned to another study, of human thymus T cells.

Input material: thymocytes. The receptors derive from a boy less than two years old with a congenital heart defect.

The J gene is TRBJ2-5, the V gene TRBV15, with D perhaps matching TRBD2 (5 bases). The CDR3 is made up of 15 amino acids. CDR1 is LNHNV, CDR2 YYDKDF, per germline (reference sequence). Trimming took 0 bases from V and 1 from J, leaving 9 bases between them. The CDR3 reads CATSRDLGSQETQYF. CDR3 sequence (DNA): TGTGCCACCAGCAGAGATTTGGGGAGCCAAGAGACCCAGTACTTC.

This chain connects TRBV4-3 to TRBJ2-5, with D perhaps TRBD2 (5 bases). Per germline, CDR1 LGHNA and CDR2 YSLEER. CDR3 size: 17 residues. The ends were cut back, 0 bases at V and 6 bases at J, with 20 bases in the middle. In DNA, the CDR3 is TGCGCCAGCAGCCAAGATGTGCTAGCCCTTGAGGAGAAGACCCAGTACTTC. Encoded protein: CASSQDVLALEEKTQYF.

The chain has TRBV30 and TRBJ1-2; 7 bases fit TRBD1. V shed 6 bases and J 4 bases; nucleotides not matched to a gene: 5. Germline V gives CDR1 GTSNPN, CDR2 SVGIG (reference sequence). The CDR3 is 12 amino acids. The CDR3 reads CACRDSPYGYTF. The DNA of the CDR3 is TGTGCCTGCCGGGACAGCCCCTATGGCTACACCTTC.

This clone was seen a few times. V usage is TRBV4-3 and J usage is TRBJ2-7, with 8 bases lining up with TRBD1. The CDR3 sequence is 17 residues long. CDR1 and CDR2 from the germline V gene are LGHNA and YSLEER. V gave up 0 bases and J gave up 0 bases; unmatched junction bases: 7. The DNA of the CDR3 is TGCGCCAGCAGCCAAGATGGGGGGACAGGCAGCTCCTACGAGCAGTACTTC. This translates into CASSQDGGTGSSYEQYF.

The chain employs TRBV13 and TRBJ2-1; D is unresolved. This CDR3 spans 11 amino acids. Germline V gene sequence: CDR1 PRHDT, CDR2 FYEKMQ (reference sequence). Trimming took off 8 bases at V and 5 bases at J, with 7 bases between the two ends. CDR3 protein: CASGPHNEQFF. CDR3 coding DNA: TGTGCCAGCGGCCCTCACAATGAGCAGTTCTTC.